Below, one TCR beta chain is given with its context. Sequencing relied on a cDNA template that was reverse transcribed from extracted RNA. Only in-frame clones appear in the TCRdb table, and some are missing; sequencing was by immunoSEQ multiplex PCR. This table holds 9,500 to 15,000 clones, roughly 65% found once. Germline lookup yields CDR1 SGHNT and CDR2 YYREEE (reference sequence). CDR3 length equals 17 residues. Between the trimmed V and J ends, which lost 2 bases and 0 bases, there was a span of 12 bases. This record comes from a study of CD8+ T cells in alopecia areata. The investigators collected lesional scalp punch biopsies and peripheral blood from alopecia areata patients.

This rearrangement joins TRBV5-4 to TRBJ2-6; D possibly corresponds to TRBD2 (5 bases). The receptor comes from a human donor with alopecia areata. Sequencing was carried out using skin. This CDR3 is CASSFEGSYSGANVLTF. Written as DNA, the CDR3 is TGTGCCAGCAGCTTCGAGGGCTCCTACTCTGGGGCCAACGTCCTGACTTTC.